A selection of T cell receptor beta chains follows, all from one sample in a study of T-cell memory formation after mild COVID-19. TCRdb itself ran the 5' RACE reads through MiXCR, one entry per CDR3 protein. The sample lists just under 350,000 distinct CDR3 sequences, 10% to 15% occurring once. Sample: PBMCs or a T cell subset sorted from them (not recorded which). These receptors came from a young man who had mild COVID-19 (a few samples of this study predate the infection). Cell type and time point are not known. Both conserved end residues are trimmed from each CDR3.

v_call: TRBV4-3; j_call: TRBJ2-5; cdr3_aa: ASSQNANKETQY
v_call: TRBV9; j_call: TRBJ2-5; cdr3_aa: ASSVDHQETQY
v_call: TRBV5-1; j_call: TRBJ2-5; cdr3_aa: ASMRSRETQY
v_call: TRBV2; j_call: TRBJ2-1; cdr3_aa: ASRLWGEDNEQF
v_call: TRBV5-6; j_call: TRBJ2-5; cdr3_aa: ASRSSGGARETQY
v_call: TRBV7-3; j_call: TRBJ2-1; cdr3_aa: ASSPAGRLAGAYNEQF
v_call: TRBV3-1; j_call: TRBJ2-2; cdr3_aa: ASSPLDWGSPNTGELF
v_call: TRBV6-2/TRBV6-3; j_call: TRBJ2-5; cdr3_aa: ASTRRGLSETQY
v_call: TRBV7-2; j_call: TRBJ2-3; cdr3_aa: ASSLGGAGATDTQY
v_call: TRBV5-1; j_call: TRBJ2-2; cdr3_aa: ASSPRTETGELF
v_call: TRBV7-6; j_call: TRBJ2-5; cdr3_aa: ASSLLGGETQY
v_call: TRBV4-1; j_call: TRBJ2-1; cdr3_aa: ASSHPSGQIYNEQF
v_call: TRBV11-2; j_call: TRBJ2-5; cdr3_aa: ASSEWRTGASQY
v_call: TRBV5-1; j_call: TRBJ2-3; cdr3_aa: ASSVTSPTDTQY
v_call: TRBV11-2; j_call: TRBJ2-1; cdr3_aa: ASSLTLFRDGQSEQF
v_call: TRBV7-9; j_call: TRBJ1-2; cdr3_aa: ASSPTGLGGYT
v_call: TRBV29-1; j_call: TRBJ1-1; cdr3_aa: SATFGGLDTEAF
v_call: TRBV4-1; j_call: TRBJ2-1; cdr3_aa: ASSQEGLAGGPFDEQF
v_call: TRBV7-3; j_call: TRBJ2-2; cdr3_aa: ASSSSSGGTGELF
v_call: TRBV7-2; j_call: TRBJ2-1; cdr3_aa: ASSLVGADNEQF
v_call: TRBV4-1; j_call: TRBJ1-1; cdr3_aa: ASSSKTGRSWNTEAF